Below, 28 T cell receptor beta chains from the same sample are listed, as sequenced in a study of CD8 T cells in ankylosing spondylitis. One entry per CDR3 protein, called by TCRdb with MiXCR from the 5' RACE reads. The sample has roughly 130,000 distinct CDR3 sequences, approximately 10% seen once. The source material was blood, either unsorted or a sorted T cell fraction (not recorded which). Receptor source: a male donor with ankylosing spondylitis or in good health (not recorded which).

This clonotype was counted many times. The J gene is TRBJ2-1, the V gene TRBV7-2; D gene uncertain. Trimming stripped 1 base from V and 7 bases from J, with 17 bases between. This CDR3 is built from 16 residues. Germline CDR1 SGHTA, CDR2 FQGNSA. CDR3 nucleotide sequence: TGTGCCAGCAGCTTAGGAGGTACCTTCTATACGAATGAGCAGTTCTTC. Translating it yields CASSLGGTFYTNEQFF.

This chain links TRBV7-9 with TRBJ2-1; weak D call: TRBD2 (6 bases). Trimming took off 5 bases at V and 0 bases at J, with 14 bases between the two ends. Germline-derived CDR1 and CDR2 are SEHNR and FQNEAQ (reference sequence). This CDR3 contains 16 residues. CDR3 residues: CASSLGTQSSYNEQFF. The CDR3 bases are TGTGCCAGCAGCCTGGGGACTCAGAGCTCCTACAATGAGCAGTTCTTC.

The table lists this clonotype with many counts. CDR3 DNA: TGCGCCAGCAGCTTGAACAGGCAGCCAGATACGCAGTATTTT. It is translated as CASSLNRQPDTQYF. The chain carries TRBV5-1 and TRBJ2-3, with D perhaps matching TRBD1 (5 bases). The ends were cut back, 1 base at V and 4 bases at J, with 10 bases in the middle. CDR1 and CDR2 from the germline V gene are SGHRS and YFSETQ. The CDR3 totals 14 residues.

This clonotype was counted ten times or more. The J gene is TRBJ2-2, the V gene TRBV5-1; possibly TRBD1 or TRBD2 for D (5 bases each). The CDR3 loop spans 15 amino acids. V lost 1 base to trimming and J lost 4 bases, with 11 bases between them. In germline, CDR1 is SGHRS, CDR2 YFSETQ. CDR3 sequence: CASSLLTGRTGELFF. CDR3 sequence (DNA): TGCGCCAGCAGCTTGTTAACGGGACGCACCGGGGAGCTGTTTTTT.

This clonotype was observed many times. V gene TRBV7-2 combines with J gene TRBJ1-4, with TRBD1 as a possible D gene (5 bases). This CDR3 has 16 residues. The germline CDR1 and CDR2 sequences are SGHTA and FQGNSA. V was trimmed by 0 bases and J by 3 bases, leaving 11 bases between them. CDR3 nucleotide sequence: TGTGCCAGCAGCTTAGCGCGAGGGGCGGCTAATGAAAAACTGTTTTTT. It codes for CASSLARGAANEKLFF.

There are many counts of this clonotype. This chain joins TRBV29-1 and TRBJ1-2; TRBD1 matches 8 bases. Per germline, CDR1 SQVTM and CDR2 ANQGSEA. Trimming at V came to 7 bases and at J to 7 bases, leaving 5 bases not matched to a gene. CDR3 size: 11 residues. The CDR3 DNA follows: TGCAGCGCTTACAGGGGGGGTGGCTACACCTTC. It translates to CSAYRGGGYTF.

This clonotype showed up many times. A read error may account for a junction end that differs from germline. The chain links TRBV28 to TRBJ2-1; 7 nucleotides align to TRBD1. The CDR3 runs 17 residues. The germline gives CDR1 MDHEN, CDR2 SYDVKM. The CDR3 DNA follows: TGTGCCAGCAGTTCTCGGGGACAGATGGTGCCGTACAGTGAGCAGTTCTTC. As protein: CASSSRGQMVPYSEQFF.

This clonotype was detected many times. The gene calls are TRBV27 and TRBJ2-7; TRBD1 might be the D (6 bases). V lost 2 bases to trimming and J lost 0 bases, with 8 bases between them. CDR3 length: 14 residues. CDR1 is MNHEY, CDR2 SMNVEV, per germline (reference sequence). The CDR3 loop reads CASSLRDISYEQYF. The DNA for the CDR3 is TGTGCCAGCAGTTTAAGGGACATCTCCTACGAGCAGTACTTC.

This clonotype was counted many times. The chain recombines TRBV7-8 with TRBJ2-3, with D tentatively TRBD2 (6 bases). CDR3 size: 16 residues. The germline CDR1 and CDR2 sequences are SGHVS and FQNEAQ. Deletions cut 4 bases from V and 5 bases from J, with 19 bases between. CDR3 bases: TGTGCCAGCAGCTCTGGGGTAGCGGTAGCGGTAGATACGCAGTATTTT. It translates to CASSSGVAVAVDTQYF.

This clonotype was recorded at least ten times. The chain is built from TRBV10-3 and TRBJ2-5; D is uncertain. V lost 10 bases and J 9 bases, leaving 24 bases between the germline ends. The CDR3 is made up of 14 amino acids. Germline V lookup: CDR1 ENHRY, CDR2 SYGVKD. The CDR3 region is CATLEDPVFGAQYF. The DNA of the CDR3 is TGTGCCACCCTTGAGGACCCCGTCTTTGGGGCCCAGTACTTC.

On this clonotype itself: One base away lies a much larger clone, so this may be a sequencing read error. This chain links TRBV6-2 or TRBV6-3 with TRBJ2-5; 7 bases fit TRBD2. Germline CDR1 MNHEY, CDR2 SVGEGT. The CDR3 is made up of 14 amino acids. Here the CDR3 DNA reads TGTGCCAGGAGTTCACAGCGGGAACTAGAGACCCAGTACTTC. Amino acid sequence: CARSSQRELETQYF.

This clonotype came up many times. The genes are TRBV29-1 and TRBJ2-1; D uncertain. From germline, CDR1 is SQVTM and CDR2 ANQGSEA. The CDR3 loop spans 11 amino acids. Between the trimmed V and J ends, which lost 1 base and 5 bases, there was a span of 3 bases. Here the CDR3 reads CSVEANNEQFF. In DNA form, the CDR3 reads TGCAGCGTTGAAGCGAACAATGAGCAGTTCTTC.

This clonotype was detected ten times or more. V usage is TRBV6-2 or TRBV6-3 and J usage is TRBJ2-5; no clear D gene. This CDR3 has 13 amino acids. Germline CDR1 and CDR2: MNHEY and SVGEGT. V lost 0 bases, J lost 5 bases, and 7 bases lay in between. DNA for the CDR3: TGTGCCAGCAGTTACTCGCGTTTGGAGACCCAGTACTTC. This sequence encodes CASSYSRLETQYF.

This clonotype was counted at least ten times. This chain joins TRBV28 and TRBJ2-1; D gene unclear. The length of the CDR3 is 13 residues. Trimming left V 9 bases short and J 0 bases short, with 9 bases between. Germline V CDR1 and CDR2: MDHEN, SYDVKM. The CDR3 DNA is TGTGCCAGTTTTAACAACTCCTACAATGAGCAGTTCTTC. Protein product: CASFNNSYNEQFF.

This clonotype was counted a few times. This chain connects TRBV3-1 to TRBJ2-2; a weak D match, TRBD2 (5 bases). Germline-derived CDR1 and CDR2 are LGHDT and YNNKEL (reference sequence). The CDR3 covers 15 residues. V dropped 5 bases and J dropped 4 bases, with 14 bases sitting between them. The CDR3 region is CASSSEEDFTGELFF. The CDR3 DNA is TGTGCCAGCAGCTCGGAGGAGGATTTCACCGGGGAGCTGTTTTTT.

A remark on this clonotype: The junction shows a germline mismatch at one end, possibly a read error. The rearrangement joins TRBV11-1 to TRBJ1-5; 9 nucleotides agree with TRBD1. The V gene's germline CDR1 is SGHAT and CDR2 FQDESV (reference sequence). The CDR3 runs 18 residues. The CDR3 loop is CASSLAGTGQYSNQPQHF. The CDR3 nucleotides are TGTGCCAGCAGCCTAGCCGGGACAGGGCAATATAGCAATCAGCCCCAGCATTTT.

Ten or more counts support this clonotype. The chain has TRBV6-2 or TRBV6-3 and TRBJ1-2; 8 bases line up with TRBD1. The CDR3 totals 16 residues. The germline gives CDR1 MNHEY, CDR2 SVGEGT. The V and J ends lost 7 bases and 6 bases, in that order; junction bases with no gene match: 16. The CDR3 sequence is CASTLFHRDRKDGYTF. CDR3 DNA: TGTGCCAGCACCCTATTCCACCGGGACAGGAAGGATGGCTACACCTTC.

This clonotype was recorded a few times. This rearrangement joins TRBV6-2 or TRBV6-3 to TRBJ2-1; TRBD2 is a possible D gene (5 bases). Germline V lookup: CDR1 MNHEY, CDR2 SVGEGT. The CDR3 is 11 residues long. Trimming took off 7 bases at V and 8 bases at J, with 9 bases between the two ends. As DNA, the CDR3 is TGTGCCAGCAAGGGAGCAGATGAGCAGTTCTTC. Encoded protein: CASKGADEQFF.

This clonotype has a handful of counts. This rearrangement joins TRBV28 to TRBJ2-5; D call uncertain. CDR1 MDHEN and CDR2 SYDVKM come from the germline V gene. Trimming removed 4 bases from V and 5 bases from J, with 5 bases in between. The CDR3 contains 11 residues. CDR3 DNA sequence: TGTGCCAGCAGTTGGGCGGAGACCCAGTACTTC. It encodes CASSWAETQYF.

The CDR3 bases are TGCGCCAGCTCTGGACTTTCCTACAATGAGCAGTTCTTC. Protein: CASSGLSYNEQFF. The J gene is TRBJ2-1, the V gene TRBV5-1; possibly TRBD2 for D (5 bases). CDR3 length: 13 residues. The ends were cut back, 7 bases at V and 1 base at J, with 9 bases in the middle. CDR1 and CDR2 (germline): SGHRS, YFSETQ.

In this sample, this clonotype turned up many times. The chain uses TRBV6-1 and TRBJ2-2, with D possibly being TRBD1 (6 bases). Germline CDR1 reads MNHNS; CDR2 reads SASEGT. This CDR3 region has 14 residues. V lost 8 bases and J 6 bases, leaving 16 bases between the germline ends. The DNA for the CDR3 is TGTGCCAGCGGCTCCGCAGGGGTCCCCGGGGAGCTGTTTTTT. Translation gives CASGSAGVPGELFF.

The V gene is TRBV28, the J gene TRBJ1-3; a weak D match, TRBD1 (6 bases). The germline V gene has CDR1 MDHEN and CDR2 SYDVKM. The CDR3 extends over 13 amino acids. The V end was cut by 6 bases, the J end by 2 bases, with 8 bases between. CDR3 DNA: TGTGCCAGCAGCTGGGGGCCTGGAAACACCATATATTTT. It yields the protein CASSWGPGNTIYF.

This clonotype has a count of ten or more. This sequence joins TRBV12-3 or TRBV12-4 and TRBJ2-5; no firm D call. There are 11 residues in the CDR3. Trimming pared 3 bases from V and 7 bases from J, leaving 6 bases between. In DNA form, the CDR3 reads TGTGCCAGCAGTTTTGGCCCGACCCAGTACTTC. Translated, it gives CASSFGPTQYF.

This clonotype was seen only a few times. The chain combines TRBV14 with TRBJ2-3; D remains ambiguous. Germline V CDR1 and CDR2: SGHDN, FVKESK. V was trimmed by 1 base and J by 5 bases, leaving 1 base between them. CDR3 length equals 11 residues. The CDR3 is CASSQVDTQYF. As DNA, the CDR3 is TGTGCCAGCAGCCAAGTAGATACGCAGTATTTT.

At least ten counts were recorded for this clonotype. This chain joins TRBV15 and TRBJ2-1, with 9 bases lining up with TRBD2. From germline, CDR1 is LNHNV and CDR2 YYDKDF (reference sequence). The CDR3 runs 16 residues. Trimming cost V 3 bases and J 4 bases; bases outside gene matches: 7. The CDR3 spells CATSRTTSGTYNEQFF. The CDR3 nucleotides are TGTGCCACCAGCAGGACGACTAGCGGAACGTACAATGAGCAGTTCTTC. The variable domain in full, with the rest retrieved from reference TRBV15 and TRBJ2-1, is DAMVIQNPRYQVTQFGKPVTLSCSQTLNHNVMYWYQQKSSQAPKLLFHYYDKDFNNEADTPDNFQSRRPNTSFCFLDIRSPGLGDTAMYLCATSRTTSGTYNEQFFGPGTRLTVL.

This clonotype has ten or more counts. The chain joins TRBV7-6 to TRBJ2-3; unclear D gene. The CDR3 consists of 16 residues. Germline V gives CDR1 SGHVS, CDR2 FNYEAQ. V lost 1 base to trimming and J lost 2 bases, with 13 bases between them. The CDR3 loop reads CASSLGSGSHTDTQYF. In DNA, the CDR3 is TGTGCCAGCAGCTTAGGGTCCGGAAGTCACACAGATACGCAGTATTTT.

This clonotype was seen many times. The rearrangement uses TRBV15 and TRBJ2-7; a possible D gene is TRBD1 (5 bases). The CDR3 runs to 13 residues. With 1 base removed from V and 7 bases from J, the gap between germline ends came to 11 bases. Germline CDR1 and CDR2: LNHNV and YYDKDF (reference sequence). The CDR3 loop is CATSRVPQGEQYF. Here the CDR3 DNA reads TGTGCCACCAGCAGAGTCCCCCAGGGTGAGCAGTACTTC.

This clonotype was recorded many times. This chain uses TRBV28 with TRBJ2-7; D may be TRBD1 or TRBD2 (5 bases each). The germline V and J ends were trimmed by 7 bases and 3 bases, with 19 bases remaining between them. The V gene's germline CDR1 is MDHEN and CDR2 SYDVKM. The CDR3 loop spans 15 amino acids. CDR3 residues: CASNFGEGVFYEQYF. The DNA for the CDR3 is TGTGCCAGCAACTTCGGGGAAGGGGTATTCTACGAGCAGTACTTC.